The sequence of this T cell receptor (beta chain) was determined in a study of human CD4 T cells and Enterobacteriaceae. Ex vivo total memory CD4+ samples were deeply sequenced, detecting one cell in 200,000. The protocol was immunoSEQ multiplex PCR, while the TCRdb copy is restricted to in-frame clones and leaves out a portion. The table has about 25,000 clones, approximately 80% seen once. CDR1 and CDR2 from the germline V gene are SEHNR and FQNEAQ (reference sequence). The CDR3 sequence is 12 residues long. Trimming stripped 1 base from V and 10 bases from J, with 10 bases between. General study findings and limits: Only same-donor CFSE-low culture sequences were used to infer reactivity.

By sample share, this clone is medium-sized. The antigen is unknown. Sorting took every CD4+ cell except CD45RA+CCR7+CD95- naive cells, reaching over 95% purity. CD8+, CD14+, CD16+, CD56+, CD19+ and CD25-bright cells were excluded before sorting. V gene TRBV7-9 combines with J gene TRBJ1-1, with D maybe TRBD1 (5 bases). The sequencing sample was made of memory CD4+ T cells from blood. The receptor comes from a human donor in good health. The CDR3 nucleotides are TGTGCCAGCAGCTTAGAAGGGACCGGAGCTTTCTTT. Its translation is CASSLEGTGAFF.